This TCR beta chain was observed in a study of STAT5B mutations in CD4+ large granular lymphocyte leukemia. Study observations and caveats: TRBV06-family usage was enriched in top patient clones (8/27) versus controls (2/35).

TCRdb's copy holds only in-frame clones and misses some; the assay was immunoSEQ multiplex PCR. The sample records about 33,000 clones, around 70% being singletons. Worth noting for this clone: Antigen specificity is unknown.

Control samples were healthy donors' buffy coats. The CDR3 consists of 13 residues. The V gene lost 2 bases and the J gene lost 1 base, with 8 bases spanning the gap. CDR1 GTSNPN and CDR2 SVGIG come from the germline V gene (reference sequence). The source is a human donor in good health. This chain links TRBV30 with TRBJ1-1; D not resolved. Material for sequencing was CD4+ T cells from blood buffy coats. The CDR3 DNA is TGTGCCTGGAGTTTGGGGAGGAACACTGAAGCTTTCTTT. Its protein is CAWSLGRNTEAFF.